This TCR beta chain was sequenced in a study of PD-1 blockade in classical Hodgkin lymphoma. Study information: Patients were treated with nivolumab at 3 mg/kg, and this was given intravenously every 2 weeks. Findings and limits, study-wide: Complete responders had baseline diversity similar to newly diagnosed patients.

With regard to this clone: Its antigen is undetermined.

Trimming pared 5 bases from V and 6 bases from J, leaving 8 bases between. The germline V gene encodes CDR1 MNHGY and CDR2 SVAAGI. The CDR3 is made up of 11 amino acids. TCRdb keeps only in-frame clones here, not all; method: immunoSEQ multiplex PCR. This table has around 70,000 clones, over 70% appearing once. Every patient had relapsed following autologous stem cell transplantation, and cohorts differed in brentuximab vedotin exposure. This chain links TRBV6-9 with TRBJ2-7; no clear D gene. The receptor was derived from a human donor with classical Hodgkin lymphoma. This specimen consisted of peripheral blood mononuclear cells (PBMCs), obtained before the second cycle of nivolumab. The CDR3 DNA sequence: TGTGCCAGCAGTCGAGAGCGCGAGCAGTACTTC. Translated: CASSREREQYF.